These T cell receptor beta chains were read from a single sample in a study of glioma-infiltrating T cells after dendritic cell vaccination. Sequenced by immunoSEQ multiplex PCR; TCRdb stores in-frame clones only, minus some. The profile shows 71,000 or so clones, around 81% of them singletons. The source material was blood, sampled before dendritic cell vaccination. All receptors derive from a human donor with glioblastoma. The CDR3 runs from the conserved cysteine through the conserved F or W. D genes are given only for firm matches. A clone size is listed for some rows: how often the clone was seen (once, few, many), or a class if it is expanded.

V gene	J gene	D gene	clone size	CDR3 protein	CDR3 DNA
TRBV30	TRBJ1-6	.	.	CAWSGRTAYNSPLHF	TGTGCCTGGAGTGGAAGGACAGCGTATAATTCACCCCTCCACTTT
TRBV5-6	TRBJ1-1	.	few	CASSPFDRLNTEAFF	TGTGCCAGCAGCCCGTTTGACAGATTGAACACTGAAGCTTTCTTT
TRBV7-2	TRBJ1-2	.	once	CASSLDTYGYTF	TGTGCCAGCAGCTTAGACACCTATGGCTACACCTTC
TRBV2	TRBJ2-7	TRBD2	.	CASSPPGGGEQYF	TGTGCCAGCAGTCCCCCCGGGGGGGGCGAGCAGTACTTC
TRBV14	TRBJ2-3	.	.	CASSQDRVERKTDTQYF	TGTGCCAGCAGCCAAGATCGAGTAGAGCGGAAGACAGATACGCAGTATTTT
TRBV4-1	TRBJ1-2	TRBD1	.	CASSRMTGNRGFTYGYTF	TGCGCCAGCAGCCGAATGACGGGAAACAGGGGATTTACCTATGGCTACACCTTC
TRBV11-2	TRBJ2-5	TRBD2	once	CASSTIAGGWYQETQYF	TGTGCCAGCAGCACAATAGCGGGGGGTTGGTACCAAGAGACCCAGTACTTC
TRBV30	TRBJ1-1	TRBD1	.	CAWSWTGFAFF	TGTGCCTGGAGTTGGACAGGGTTCGCTTTCTTT
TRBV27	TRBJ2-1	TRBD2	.	CASSERGGLYEQFF	TGTGCCAGCAGCGAGCGGGGGGGCCTTTATGAGCAGTTCTTC
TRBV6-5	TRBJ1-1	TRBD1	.	CASSYGQGGHTEAFF	TGTGCCAGCAGTTACGGGCAGGGGGGACACACTGAAGCTTTCTTT
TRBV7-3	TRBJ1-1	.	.	CASSLTGGNTEAFF	TGTGCCAGCAGCTTAACAGGGGGGAACACTGAAGCTTTCTTT
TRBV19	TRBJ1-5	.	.	CASRSRGIGNQPQHF	TGTGCCAGTAGATCAAGAGGGATAGGCAATCAGCCCCAGCATTTT
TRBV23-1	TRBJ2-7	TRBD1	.	CASSQSWDRVYEQYF	TGCGCCAGCAGTCAATCTTGGGACAGGGTCTACGAGCAGTACTTC
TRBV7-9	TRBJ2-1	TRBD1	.	CASSPGQGGTNNEQFF	TGTGCCAGCAGCCCCGGACAGGGGGGGACGAACAATGAGCAGTTCTTC
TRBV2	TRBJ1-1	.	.	CASSVFGGQNTEAFF	TGTGCCAGCAGTGTATTTGGGGGCCAGAACACTGAAGCTTTCTTT
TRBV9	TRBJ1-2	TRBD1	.	CASSSGTVSGYTF	TGTGCCAGCAGCTCAGGGACAGTCTCTGGCTACACCTTC
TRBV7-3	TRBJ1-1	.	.	CASSLTGGLGEAFF	TGTGCCAGCAGCTTAACGGGCGGGTTAGGTGAAGCTTTCTTT
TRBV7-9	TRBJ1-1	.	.	CASSLGQGKAFF	TGTGCCAGCAGCTTAGGCCAGGGAAAAGCTTTCTTT
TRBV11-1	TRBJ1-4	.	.	CASSPSGSTNEKLFF	TGTGCCAGCAGCCCCAGCGGTTCAACTAATGAAAAACTGTTTTTT
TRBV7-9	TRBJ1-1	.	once	CASSPSRVSGEAFF	TGTGCCAGCAGCCCGTCCAGGGTATCGGGTGAAGCTTTCTTT
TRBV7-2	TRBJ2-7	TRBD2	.	CASSASGGRASEQYF	TGTGCCAGCTCGGCGTCGGGGGGTAGGGCCTCCGAGCAGTACTTC
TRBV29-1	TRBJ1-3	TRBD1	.	CSVRGQGISGNTIYF	TGCAGCGTTCGAGGACAGGGCATCTCTGGAAACACCATATATTTT
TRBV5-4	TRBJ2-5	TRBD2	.	CASRNWGGETQYF	TGTGCCAGCAGAAACTGGGGGGGAGAGACCCAGTACTTC
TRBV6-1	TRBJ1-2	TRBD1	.	CASSRSETGIYGYTF	TGTGCCAGCAGTCGAAGTGAGACAGGGATCTATGGCTACACCTTC
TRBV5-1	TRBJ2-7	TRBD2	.	CASSRGVYGESYEQYF	TGCGCCAGCAGTCGGGGGGTGTATGGGGAGTCCTACGAGCAGTACTTC
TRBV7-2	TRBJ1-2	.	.	CASSLISNYGYTF	TGTGCCAGCAGCTTAATAAGCAACTATGGCTACACCTTC
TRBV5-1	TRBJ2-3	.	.	CASSRESPTDTQYF	TGCGCCAGCAGTAGGGAGAGCCCCACAGATACGCAGTATTTT
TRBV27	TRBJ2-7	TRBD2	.	CASSTNSGGEYEQYF	TGTGCCAGCAGTACTAATAGCGGGGGGGAGTACGAGCAGTACTTC
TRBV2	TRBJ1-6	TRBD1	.	CASSERTGYNSPLHF	TGTGCCAGCAGTGAGAGGACAGGGTATAATTCACCCCTCCACTTT
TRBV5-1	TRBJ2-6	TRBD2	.	CASSLVGLAGGSSGANVLTF	TGCGCCAGCAGCTTGGTTGGACTAGCGGGGGGCTCCTCTGGGGCCAACGTCCTGACTTTC
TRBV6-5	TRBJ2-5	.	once	CASSYSGDRGETQYF	TGTGCCAGCAGTTACTCCGGGGATAGGGGGGAGACCCAGTACTTC
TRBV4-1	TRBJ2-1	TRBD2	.	CASSPRTSGGAQEQFF	TGCGCCAGCAGCCCCCGGACTAGCGGGGGGGCCCAGGAGCAGTTCTTC
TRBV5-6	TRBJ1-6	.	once	CASSFEERENSPLHF	TGTGCCAGCAGCTTCGAGGAGAGGGAGAATTCACCCCTCCACTTT
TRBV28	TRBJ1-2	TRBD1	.	CASRPGQGRNGYTF	TGTGCCAGCAGACCCGGACAGGGAAGGAATGGCTACACCTTC
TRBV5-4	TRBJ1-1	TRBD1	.	CASSWGTGGGTEAFF	TGTGCCAGCAGCTGGGGGACAGGGGGAGGCACTGAAGCTTTCTTT
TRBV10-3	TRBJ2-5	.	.	CASQGTDQETQYF	TGTGCCAGCCAGGGCACGGACCAAGAGACCCAGTACTTC
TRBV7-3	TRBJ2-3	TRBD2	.	CASSLFGGDFADTQYF	TGTGCCAGCAGCTTATTTGGGGGGGATTTTGCAGATACGCAGTATTTT
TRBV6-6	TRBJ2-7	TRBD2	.	CASHGGGYEQYF	TGTGCCAGCCATGGGGGGGGTTACGAGCAGTACTTC
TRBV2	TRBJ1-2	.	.	CASSQNPAGDYGYTF	TGTGCCAGCAGTCAGAACCCGGCAGGGGACTATGGCTACACCTTC
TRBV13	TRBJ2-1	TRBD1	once	CASSLVGQGAYNEQFF	TGTGCCAGCAGCTTAGTGGGACAGGGGGCCTACAATGAGCAGTTCTTC
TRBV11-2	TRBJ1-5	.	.	CASTGGVNQPQHF	TGTGCCAGCACCGGCGGTGTCAATCAGCCCCAGCATTTT
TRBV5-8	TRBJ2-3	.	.	CASSSVGGTDTQYF	TGTGCCAGCAGTTCCGTAGGAGGCACAGATACGCAGTATTTT